The 23 T cell receptor beta chains presented below share a single source sample, sequenced in a study of patients and donors after allogeneic stem cell transplantation. MiXCR, run by TCRdb on the RT-PCR reads, gives a single entry per CDR3 protein. The top ten clones hold about 6% of a sample with about a million distinct CDR3 sequences, about a sixth of them seen once. The sequenced sample was blood, either unsorted or a sorted T cell fraction (not recorded which). These receptors all come from a human donor who was either an allogeneic HSCT recipient or a stem cell or donor lymphocyte infusion donor (not recorded which). It is not recorded whose cells these are; they may come from a transplant donor.

This chain uses TRBV7-3 with TRBJ1-2; D gene uncertain. Trimming cost V 5 bases and J 4 bases, with 14 bases left between them. CDR3 length: 14 amino acids. Germline V CDR1 and CDR2: SGHTA, FQGTGA. This CDR3 reads CASSPDRLSYGYTF. CDR3 in DNA: TGTGCCAGCAGCCCCGACCGTCTCTCCTATGGCTACACCTTC.

Only a few counts were recorded for this clonotype. J is TRBJ2-1 and V is TRBV4-2, with unresolved D. The V gene lost 4 bases and the J gene lost 0 bases, with 7 bases spanning the gap. The germline CDR1 and CDR2 sequences are LGHNA and YNFKEQ. The CDR3 length is 14 residues. The CDR3 region has the DNA TGTGCCAGCAGCCCCCGTCCCTCCTACAATGAGCAGTTCTTC. Translated: CASSPRPSYNEQFF.

The sample holds many counts of this clonotype. The V gene is TRBV29-1, the J gene TRBJ2-5; 12 bases align to TRBD2. V shed 8 bases and J 5 bases; nucleotides not matched to a gene: 9. This CDR3 comprises 14 residues. Germline V gene sequence: CDR1 SQVTM, CDR2 ANQGSEA. The CDR3: CSIPTSGSWETQYF. The DNA of the CDR3 is TGCAGCATACCGACTAGCGGGAGTTGGGAGACCCAGTACTTC.

This clonotype came up many times. The CDR3 region is CASSSTGLNQPQHF. Written as DNA, the CDR3 is TGTGCCAGCAGTTCGACAGGGTTGAATCAGCCCCAGCATTTT. This chain uses TRBV12-3 or TRBV12-4 with TRBJ1-5; 7 bases map to TRBD1. V lost 4 bases, J lost 4 bases, and 4 bases stayed unmatched. The CDR3 length is 14 residues.

The chain has TRBV7-9 and TRBJ1-1; perhaps TRBD1 as D (5 bases). Trimming removed 0 bases at V and 6 bases at J, with 11 bases between. The CDR3 has 14 amino acids. Germline CDR1 reads SEHNR; CDR2 reads FQNEAQ (reference sequence). CDR3 region: CASSLAGRGAEAFF. The CDR3 nucleotides are TGTGCCAGCAGCTTAGCAGGTCGGGGGGCTGAAGCTTTCTTT.

This clonotype was found many times. The V and J genes are TRBV12-3 or TRBV12-4 and TRBJ2-1; 13 nucleotides match TRBD2. J gave up 9 bases and V 5 bases, and 7 bases lay outside the gene matches. The CDR3 contains 15 residues. CDR3 loop: CASSRTSGSGSEQFF. CDR3 coding DNA: TGTGCCAGCAGTCGGACTAGCGGGAGCGGGAGTGAGCAGTTCTTC.

This clonotype was seen at least ten times. The V gene is TRBV5-1, the J gene TRBJ2-3; D is ambiguous. The V and J ends lost 1 base and 6 bases respectively, with 3 bases between them. This CDR3 comprises 11 residues. Germline V gene data show CDR1 as SGHRS and CDR2 as YFSETQ. The chain's CDR3 is CASSLWDTQYF. The DNA of the CDR3 is TGCGCCAGCAGCTTGTGGGATACGCAGTATTTT.

This rearrangement joins TRBV4-2 to TRBJ2-7; 7 positions match TRBD2. The CDR3 extends over 13 amino acids. CDR1 and CDR2 from the germline V gene are LGHNA and YNFKEQ. The junction had 6 bases not matched to a gene; V was cut back by 4 bases and J by 6 bases. The CDR3 bases are TGTGCCAGCAGCCGCGGACTAGTAGGCGAGCAGTACTTC. Translated: CASSRGLVGEQYF.

The chain links TRBV6-5 to TRBJ2-1; TRBD1 matches 10 bases. Trimming took 2 bases from V and 7 from J; bases not matched to a gene: 2. Per the germline V gene, CDR1 is MNHEY and CDR2 is SVGAGI. This CDR3 is built from 14 residues. The CDR3 DNA reads as TGTGCCAGCAGTTACGGGGACAGGGGTAATGAGCAGTTCTTC. Its protein product is CASSYGDRGNEQFF.

The chain uses TRBV6-1 and TRBJ2-1, with 12 nucleotides matching TRBD2. The V and J ends lost 6 bases and 10 bases, in that order; junction bases with no gene match: 10. The germline gives CDR1 MNHNS, CDR2 SASEGT. The length of the CDR3 is 15 residues. The CDR3 nucleotides are TGTGCCAGCAGGGCCGTAGGACTAGCGGGGAGGGAGCAGTTCTTC. It translates to CASRAVGLAGREQFF.

V is TRBV18 and J is TRBJ2-1; D tentatively fits TRBD1 or TRBD2 (5 bases each). V was cut by 3 bases and J by 4 bases, with 13 bases left in between. This CDR3 has 15 amino acids. CDR1 and CDR2 from the germline V gene are KGHSH and LQKENI. The DNA of the CDR3 is TGTGCCAGCTCACCGGGGGATGGGGTTTACAATGAGCAGTTCTTC. Translating gives CASSPGDGVYNEQFF.

The rearrangement uses TRBV30 and TRBJ1-5; D is ambiguous. With 5 bases removed from V and 4 bases from J, the gap between germline ends came to 15 bases. The CDR3 runs 14 residues. From germline, CDR1 is GTSNPN and CDR2 SVGIG (reference sequence). CDR3 region: CAWSPGRINQPQHF. The CDR3 coding sequence is TGTGCCTGGTCCCCGGGAAGGATAAATCAGCCCCAGCATTTT.

The J gene is TRBJ2-1, the V gene TRBV24-1; D unresolved. V lost 3 bases and J lost 4, with 9 bases in between. This CDR3 contains 14 residues. CDR1 is KGHDR, CDR2 SFDVKD, per germline. The CDR3 DNA is TGTGCCACCAGTGATCCTGACGTGTACAATGAGCAGTTCTTC. Its translation is CATSDPDVYNEQFF.

This clonotype came up a few times. J is TRBJ2-3 and V is TRBV20-1; tentatively, D is TRBD2 (6 bases). V was trimmed by 6 bases and J by 3 bases, leaving 19 bases between them. This CDR3 spans 15 amino acids. Germline CDR1 reads DFQATT; CDR2 reads SNEGSKA (reference sequence). This CDR3 reads CSALSPGLRTDTQYF. The CDR3 coding sequence is TGCAGTGCCCTCTCCCCGGGACTGAGGACAGATACGCAGTATTTT.

V usage is TRBV6-1 and J usage is TRBJ2-1, with a weak D call TRBD2 (5 bases). The V and J ends lost 4 bases and 1 base respectively, with 11 bases between them. This CDR3 is 15 amino acids long. Germline V gene data show CDR1 as MNHNS and CDR2 as SASEGT. The CDR3 reads CASSVLGGSYNEQFF. DNA of the CDR3: TGTGCCAGCAGTGTACTAGGCGGATCCTACAATGAGCAGTTCTTC.

As DNA, the CDR3 is TGTGCCATCAGTGAGTCATTATCGACAGGGCCCAATCAGCCCCAGCATTTT. Translated: CAISESLSTGPNQPQHF. The chain joins TRBV10-3 to TRBJ1-5, with 7 bases identical to TRBD1. V gave up 0 bases and J gave up 3 bases; unmatched junction bases: 8. This CDR3 region has 17 residues. CDR1 and CDR2 from the germline V gene are ENHRY and SYGVKD.

The chain combines TRBV6-1 with TRBJ1-5, with 11 bases lining up with TRBD1. Germline V lookup: CDR1 MNHNS, CDR2 SASEGT. The CDR3 is 16 residues long. After removal of 1 base from V and 5 bases from J, the junction contained 4 bases not matched to a gene. The chain's CDR3 is CASSEGDRGKYQPQHF. CDR3 DNA: TGTGCCAGCAGTGAAGGGGACAGGGGGAAATATCAGCCCCAGCATTTT.

In this sample, this clonotype turned up many times. This chain links TRBV5-1 with TRBJ1-1; D is possibly TRBD1 (5 bases). Germline CDR1 is SGHRS and CDR2 is YFSETQ. The CDR3 sequence is 16 residues long. V lost 1 base and J lost 4, with 17 bases in between. CDR3 protein: CASSLTKTRAGTEAFF. The CDR3 nucleotides read TGCGCCAGCAGCTTGACAAAAACCAGGGCGGGCACTGAAGCTTTCTTT.

This clonotype was seen a few times. V usage is TRBV20-1 and J usage is TRBJ2-3; TRBD2 agrees at 11 bases. V lost 4 bases, J lost 1 base, and 13 bases stayed unmatched. The CDR3 loop spans 18 amino acids. Germline-derived CDR1 and CDR2 are DFQATT and SNEGSKA (reference sequence). DNA for the CDR3: TGCAGTGCTATTACTAGCGGGGGCCCCTTTCGGGGCACAGATACGCAGTATTTT. Its protein is CSAITSGGPFRGTDTQYF.

V gene TRBV4-2 combines with J gene TRBJ2-7; 8 bases fit TRBD2. From germline, CDR1 is LGHNA and CDR2 YNFKEQ. The V segment lost 0 bases and the J segment 5 bases; nucleotides outside the gene matches: 9. The CDR3 extends over 16 amino acids. The CDR3 sequence is CASSQEPSGRGDEQYF. CDR3 sequence (DNA): TGTGCCAGCAGCCAAGAACCCAGCGGGAGAGGCGACGAGCAGTACTTC.

The V gene is TRBV5-1, the J gene TRBJ1-1; possible D gene TRBD1, 6 bases. The V end lost 0 bases, the J end lost 3 bases, and 18 bases lay between the germline ends. The CDR3 sequence is 17 residues long. Germline V gives CDR1 SGHRS, CDR2 YFSETQ. The CDR3 DNA follows: TGCGCCAGCAGCTTGGTAAGACCAGGGGATGGGGACACTGAAGCTTTCTTT. Translation gives CASSLVRPGDGDTEAFF.

The rearrangement joins TRBV2 to TRBJ1-1; tentatively, D is TRBD1 (5 bases). The ends were cut back, 7 bases at V and 1 base at J, with 19 bases in the middle. CDR3 length: 16 residues. Germline V gene lookup returns CDR1 SNHLY and CDR2 FYNNEI. DNA of the CDR3: TGTGCCAGCACTGGGAGGTGGGGGGGATCGAACACTGAAGCTTTCTTT. Protein: CASTGRWGGSNTEAFF.

This chain joins TRBV24-1 and TRBJ2-2; 10 nucleotides line up with TRBD2. In germline, CDR1 is KGHDR, CDR2 SFDVKD. Trimming cost V 4 bases and J 6 bases; bases outside gene matches: 10. The CDR3 extends over 17 amino acids. Here the CDR3 reads CATSDRPSGSLPGELFF. CDR3 in DNA: TGTGCCACCAGTGACCGCCCTAGCGGGAGTCTACCCGGGGAGCTGTTTTTT.